This T cell receptor (beta chain) was obtained from a study of blood T cell repertoires in COVID-19. As for the study in general: Donors in the United States, Italy and Spain gave samples during acute or convalescent COVID-19.

This CDR3 is built from 13 residues. V was pared by 0 bases and J by 6 bases, with 8 bases between. Germline-derived CDR1 and CDR2 are MNHEY and SMNVEV (reference sequence). Here immunoSEQ multiplex PCR was the method, and the copy in TCRdb shows in-frame clones only, minus some. The data hold about 150,000 clones, with roughly 89% observed a single time. The chain combines TRBV27 with TRBJ1-1; D gene uncertain. The sequencing sample was made of peripheral blood. The sequence was collected from a human donor in a cohort sampled during active COVID-19. CDR3 sequence (DNA): TGTGCCAGCAGTTTATCGGGGAGCTCTGAAGCTTTCTTT. As protein: CASSLSGSSEAFF.